The 17 T cell receptor beta chains in this list originate from one sample, sequenced in a study of T cells in Graves' hyperthyroidism and ophthalmopathy (dated by TCRdb to the late 2010s). The library was built by means of multiplex PCR. Sequencer: Illumina HiSeq 2000. The TCR beta CDR3 regions were amplified from the RNA transcripts. The first round of RT-PCR for the TCR CDR3 was performed with the HTBI primer set and the Qiagen OneStep RT-PCR kit. Starting from the raw public reads, TCRdb applied fastp trimming at Q25, assembled clones with MiXCR and retained in-frame beta chains. Each entry merges the rows of one CDR3 protein and shows their most common DNA and genes. In all, the sample holds approximately 640,000 distinct CDR3 sequences, and just under 45% of those were seen once. The top ten constitute less than 9% of the sample. The material sequenced was peripheral blood or thyroid tissue (not recorded which). The receptors stem from an adult man with Graves' disease, either hyperthyroidism or ophthalmopathy (not recorded which).

The chain links TRBV10-3 to TRBJ1-2; weak D call: TRBD1 (5 bases). This CDR3 region has 14 residues. Germline-derived CDR1 and CDR2 are ENHRY and SYGVKD. V lost 6 bases and J 6 bases, leaving 17 bases between the germline ends. The CDR3 bases are TGTGCCATCAGAGAGATGGGCAGGGACCATGGCTACACCTTC. Translating it yields CAIREMGRDHGYTF.

The J gene is TRBJ1-3, the V gene TRBV6-1; D is ambiguous. The CDR3 contains 14 residues. The germline CDR1 and CDR2 sequences are MNHNS and SASEGT. The CDR3 nucleotides are TGTGCTAGAGATCCGGCCACCTCTGGAAACACCATATATTTT. Protein product: CARDPATSGNTIYF.

This clonotype was seen just once. The chain carries TRBV12-3 or TRBV12-4 and TRBJ1-6, with D perhaps matching TRBD1 (5 bases). This CDR3 contains 13 residues. V was clipped by 5 bases and J by 6 bases, with 8 bases between them. Here the CDR3 DNA reads TGTGCCAGCAGTGCGACAGCTAATTCACCCCTCCACTTT. Encoded protein: CASSATANSPLHF.

In its sample, this clonotype was seen many times. This rearrangement joins TRBV20-1 to TRBJ2-7, with D possibly TRBD1 on 5 matching bases. This CDR3 is 13 amino acids long. Germline CDR1 reads DFQATT; CDR2 reads SNEGSKA (reference sequence). V dropped 4 bases and J dropped 0 bases, with 10 bases sitting between them. The CDR3 is CSAKGVSSYEQYF. The CDR3 nucleotides read TGCAGTGCTAAAGGGGTCAGCTCCTACGAGCAGTACTTC.

This clonotype was detected a few times. This sequence joins TRBV5-6 and TRBJ1-5, with a weak D call TRBD1 (6 bases). The V and J ends lost 0 bases and 1 base respectively, with 11 bases between them. There are 16 residues in the CDR3. Germline V lookup: CDR1 SGHDT, CDR2 YYEEEE. CDR3 coding DNA: TGTGCCAGCAGCTTGGCAGGGGCTCTAAGCAATCAGCCCCAGCATTTT. Its protein product is CASSLAGALSNQPQHF.

This clonotype has at least ten counts. The chain employs TRBV6-5 and TRBJ1-2; TRBD1 is a possible D gene (5 bases). Per the germline V gene, CDR1 is MNHEY and CDR2 is SVGAGI. CDR3 size: 11 residues. Trimming shortened V by 7 bases and J by 6 bases, and 9 bases separated the two germline ends. The CDR3 DNA sequence: TGTGCCAGCACGGGGGGAAATGGCTACACCTTC. Residues: CASTGGNGYTF.

This clonotype appeared a few times. This chain uses TRBV19 with TRBJ2-7; D might be TRBD1 or TRBD2, each matching 5 bases. CDR3 length equals 15 residues. V was clipped by 3 bases and J by 2 bases, with 14 bases between them. Germline V lookup: CDR1 LNHDA, CDR2 SQIVND (reference sequence). CDR3 DNA sequence: TGTGCCAGTAGTATGTCGACGGGGCAGACCTACGAGCAGTACTTC. As protein: CASSMSTGQTYEQYF.

The table lists this clonotype with a few counts. V gene TRBV5-6 combines with J gene TRBJ1-1; a possible D gene is TRBD1 (5 bases). Germline V gives CDR1 SGHDT, CDR2 YYEEEE. The CDR3 consists of 15 residues. V gave up 0 bases and J gave up 2 bases, with 11 bases separating them. As DNA, the CDR3 is TGTGCCAGCAGCTTGGTCGGGGGTCAAAACACTGAAGCTTTCTTT. As protein: CASSLVGGQNTEAFF.

This clonotype came up a few times. The chain couples TRBV20-1 to TRBJ1-5, with D perhaps TRBD1 (6 bases). The CDR3 is 14 residues long. In germline, CDR1 is DFQATT, CDR2 SNEGSKA (reference sequence). Trimming removed 5 bases at V and 0 bases at J, with 11 bases between. CDR3 protein: CSAGWTDSNQPQHF. The CDR3 coding sequence is TGCAGTGCTGGATGGACAGATAGCAATCAGCCCCAGCATTTT.

The chain couples TRBV7-8 to TRBJ1-5; the D gene is possibly TRBD1 (5 bases). Germline CDR1 and CDR2: SGHVS and FQNEAQ. This CDR3 region has 15 residues. The ends were cut back, 6 bases at V and 3 bases at J, with 15 bases in the middle. The CDR3 loop reads CASSQTGGYNQPQHF. CDR3 nucleotide sequence: TGTGCCAGCAGTCAAACTGGGGGTTACAATCAGCCCCAGCATTTT.

This chain joins TRBV14 and TRBJ1-1; 7 positions match TRBD1. The CDR3 runs 13 residues. Germline CDR1 and CDR2: SGHDN and FVKESK. V shed 4 bases and J 8 bases; nucleotides not matched to a gene: 7. CDR3 residues: CASSPGQRGEAFF. The CDR3 nucleotides read TGTGCCAGCAGCCCGGGACAGAGAGGAGAAGCTTTCTTT.

V gene TRBV29-1 combines with J gene TRBJ1-2, with 10 nucleotides matching TRBD1. V lost 1 base to trimming and J lost 3 bases; unmatched junction nucleotides: 8. There are 16 residues in the CDR3. Per the germline V gene, CDR1 is SQVTM and CDR2 is ANQGSEA. The chain's CDR3 is CSVEGGQGVEDYGYTF. The CDR3, as DNA: TGCAGCGTTGAAGGCGGACAGGGGGTTGAGGACTATGGCTACACCTTC.

Points on this clonotype: A junction end diverges from the germline sequence, so it may reflect a read error. The chain couples TRBV7-1 to TRBJ2-7; either TRBD1 or TRBD2 may fit D (6 bases each). TRBV7-1 is reported as an ORF; its role is uncertain. There are 15 residues in the CDR3. CDR3 nucleotide sequence: TGTGCCAGCAGCCCAGCCGACAGGAGGGACCACGAGCAGTACTTC. The encoded protein is CASSPADRRDHEQYF.

V usage is TRBV11-1 and J usage is TRBJ1-6; D remains ambiguous. The V gene lost 2 bases and the J gene lost 8 bases, with 19 bases spanning the gap. The CDR3 is 17 residues long. Germline loops: CDR1 SGHAT, CDR2 FQDESV (reference sequence). CDR3 coding DNA: TGTGCCAGCAGCTTAAGTGAAACACTCGGCAGCTATTCACCCCTCCACTTT. It is translated as CASSLSETLGSYSPLHF.

This clonotype was detected a few times. The V gene is TRBV12-3 or TRBV12-4, the J gene TRBJ1-2; 8 nucleotides match TRBD1. V trimming: 6 bases; J trimming: 7 bases; junction bases outside the gene matches: 10. CDR3 length: 14 residues. The CDR3 protein is CASSRTGTGVGYTF. The DNA for the CDR3 is TGTGCCAGCAGCCGGACCGGGACAGGTGTTGGCTACACCTTC.

In its sample, this clonotype was seen many times. The rearrangement links TRBV2 to TRBJ1-5, with D possibly TRBD1 on 6 matching bases. The CDR3 spans 15 residues. Germline assignment: CDR1 SNHLY and CDR2 FYNNEI. V gave up 7 bases and J gave up 3 bases, with 16 bases separating them. CDR3 region: CASIPGHPINQPQHF. CDR3 DNA: TGTGCCAGCATTCCGGGACACCCAATCAATCAGCCCCAGCATTTT. Full variable domain (rest looked up from reference TRBV2 and TRBJ1-5): EPEVTQTPSHQVTQMGQEVILRCVPISNHLYFYWYRQILGQKVEFLVSFYNNEISEKSEIFDDQFSVERPDGSNFTLKIRSTKLEDSAMYFCASIPGHPINQPQHFGDGTRLSIL.

The chain carries TRBV7-9 and TRBJ1-5; the D gene is possibly TRBD1 (6 bases). The CDR3 runs 14 residues. Germline CDR1 SEHNR, CDR2 FQNEAQ (reference sequence). Trimming took 8 bases from V and 3 from J, leaving 14 bases between them. CDR3 DNA sequence: TGTGCCAGCTCACCAGGGGCCTCCAATCAGCCCCAGCATTTT. Residues: CASSPGASNQPQHF.